A selection of T cell receptor beta chains follows, all from one sample in a study of cytomegalovirus exposure and HLA in healthy donors. Assay: immunoSEQ multiplex PCR; the TCRdb copy retains only in-frame clones and omits some. The table lists roughly 100,000 clones, 75% to 85% of them singletons, with approximately 9.9% in the top ten. Sequenced input: PBMCs. These receptor sequences come from a man between 18 and 35 years old in good health and CMV-seropositive. CDR3s include the opening cysteine and the closing phenylalanine or tryptophan. D genes are given only for firm matches. Clone size is stated in some rows and not others, as once, few, many or a class when expanded.

J gene,D gene,V gene,clone size,CDR3 protein,CDR3 DNA
TRBJ1-2,.,TRBV9,.,CASSLTHRIDYGYTF,TGTGCCAGCAGTCTCACCCACAGGATAGACTATGGCTACACCTTC
TRBJ1-3,TRBD1,TRBV7-9,once,CASSLAWSGTGSGNTIYF,TGTGCCAGCAGCTTAGCCTGGAGCGGGACAGGGTCAGGAAACACCATATATTTT
TRBJ2-5,TRBD1,TRBV5-1,once,CASSLGQGAETQYF,TGCGCCAGCAGCTTGGGACAGGGAGCGGAGACCCAGTACTTC
TRBJ1-5,.,TRBV30,.,CAWSVQFGQPQHF,TGTGCCTGGAGTGTACAGTTCGGCCAGCCCCAGCATTTT
TRBJ2-1,TRBD2,TRBV28,.,CASSFLRGAPNEQFF,TGTGCCAGCAGTTTTTTGCGGGGGGCCCCCAATGAGCAGTTCTTC
TRBJ2-5,TRBD1,TRBV19,.,CASSPRTGRMETQYF,TGTGCCAGTAGTCCGCGGACAGGGAGGATGGAGACCCAGTACTTC
TRBJ2-2,TRBD1,TRBV30,.,CAWSPQGTGELFF,TGTGCCTGGAGTCCACAGGGGACCGGGGAGCTGTTTTTT
TRBJ2-2,TRBD2,TRBV7-2,.,CASSLPSGVRTGELFF,TGTGCCAGCAGCTTACCCAGCGGGGTCAGGACCGGGGAGCTGTTTTTT
TRBJ1-6,.,TRBV18,.,CASSPLSGHSNSPLHF,TGTGCCAGCTCACCGCTATCGGGACACAGTAATTCACCCCTCCACTTT
TRBJ1-5,.,TRBV27,.,CASSPGRGGGYQPQHF,TGTGCCAGCAGTCCCGGTCGGGGGGGCGGGTATCAGCCCCAGCATTTT
TRBJ2-7,.,TRBV14,few,CASSQEYIYEQYF,TGTGCCAGCAGCCAAGAGTACATCTACGAGCAGTACTTC
TRBJ1-1,.,TRBV19,.,CASSITQGISSKGPEAFF,TGTGCCAGTAGTATAACGCAGGGTATATCTTCGAAGGGCCCTGAAGCTTTCTTT
TRBJ2-1,.,TRBV9,.,CASSVEGSGGGGGGEQFF,TGTGCCAGCAGCGTTGAAGGTAGCGGAGGTGGTGGTGGTGGTGAGCAGTTCTTC
TRBJ2-7,.,TRBV29-1,.,CSVEFTNRAVYEQYF,TGCAGCGTTGAATTTACGAACAGGGCTGTCTACGAGCAGTACTTC
TRBJ1-4,TRBD1,TRBV2,few,CASSEKGARSSNEKLFF,TGTGCCAGCAGTGAAAAGGGGGCGCGTAGTAGTAATGAAAAACTGTTTTTT
TRBJ2-7,.,TRBV5-1,.,CASSSYGGQAYEQYF,TGCGCCAGCAGCTCATATGGCGGGCAAGCCTACGAGCAGTACTTC
TRBJ2-1,TRBD2,TRBV6-5,.,CASSYSGGGAFEQFF,TGTGCCAGCAGTTACTCTGGCGGGGGGGCTTTTGAGCAGTTCTTC
TRBJ2-5,TRBD1,TRBV10-3,.,CAISRTGEETQYF,TGTGCCATCAGTCGGACAGGTGAAGAGACCCAGTACTTC
TRBJ2-1,.,TRBV4-1,.,CASSQDSGGADNEQFF,TGCGCCAGCAGCCAAGATAGTGGGGGGGCCGACAATGAGCAGTTCTTC
TRBJ1-6,.,TRBV30,.,CAWTGVGGDSPLHF,TGTGCCTGGACCGGGGTCGGGGGGGATTCACCCCTCCACTTT
TRBJ1-5,TRBD1,TRBV19,once,CASSSEGASSRYF,TGTGCCAGTAGTTCAGAGGGGGCCTCCAGCCGTTATTTT
TRBJ1-3,.,TRBV6-5,once,CASSPDSAGNTIYF,TGTGCCAGCAGTCCGGACAGTGCTGGAAACACCATATATTTT
TRBJ1-2,TRBD1,TRBV5-1,.,CASSLGQDRAYGYTF,TGCGCCAGCAGCTTGGGTCAGGACAGGGCTTATGGCTACACCTTC
TRBJ1-3,.,TRBV6-1,.,CASSGQVLAGNTIYF,TGTGCCAGCAGTGGACAGGTTCTGGCTGGAAACACCATATATTTT
TRBJ2-1,TRBD2,TRBV10-2,.,CASSEASGGANEQFF,TGCGCCAGCAGTGAGGCTAGCGGGGGGGCCAATGAGCAGTTCTTC
TRBJ1-4,TRBD1,TRBV30,.,CAWSGQGGSKLFF,TGTGCCTGGAGTGGACAGGGGGGGTCCAAACTGTTTTTT
TRBJ2-7,.,TRBV2,.,CASSDARDYEQYF,TGTGCCAGCAGTGATGCGAGGGACTACGAGCAGTACTTC